This TCR beta chain was identified during a study of cytomegalovirus exposure and HLA in healthy donors. Study overall: Drawn from HLA-typed donors, 80 million to 95 million unique TCRs were held in an early data release. Points from the study as a whole: Reportedly, fewer N-insertions than the approximately 700-donor mean appeared in an Asian-associated ancestry cluster in a later analysis.

Researchers ran the PCR with 60 Vbeta and 13 Jbeta primers. Method: immunoSEQ multiplex PCR; TCRdb's copy keeps in-frame clones and lacks some. The data contain about 190,000 clones, roughly 80% of them singletons. In the case of this clone: The antigen remains unidentified.

The V segment lost 0 bases and the J segment 5 bases; nucleotides outside the gene matches: 5. The CDR3 runs to 15 residues. From germline, CDR1 is LNHNV and CDR2 YYDKDF (reference sequence). The receptor was derived from a man between 35 and 55 years old in good health and CMV-seropositive. Sequencing was performed on PBMCs. The genes are TRBV15 and TRBJ2-5; 8 positions match TRBD2. Here the CDR3 DNA reads TGTGCCACCAGCAGAGATCGGGGGGGTGCGGAGACCCAGTACTTC. Translated: CATSRDRGGAETQYF.